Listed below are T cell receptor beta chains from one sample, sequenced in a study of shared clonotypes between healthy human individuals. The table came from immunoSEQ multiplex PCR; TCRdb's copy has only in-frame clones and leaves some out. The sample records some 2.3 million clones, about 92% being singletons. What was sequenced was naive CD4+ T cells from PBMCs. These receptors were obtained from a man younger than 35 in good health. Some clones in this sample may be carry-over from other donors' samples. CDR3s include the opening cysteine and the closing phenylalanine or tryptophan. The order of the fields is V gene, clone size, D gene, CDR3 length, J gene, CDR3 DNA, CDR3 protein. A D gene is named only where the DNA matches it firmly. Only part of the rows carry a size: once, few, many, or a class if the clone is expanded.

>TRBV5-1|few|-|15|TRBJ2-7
TGCGCCAGCAGCTTGGCTGTAGCGAGCTCCTACGAGCAGTACTTC
CASSLAVASSYEQYF
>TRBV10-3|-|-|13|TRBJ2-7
TGTGCCATCAGTGTCGCGGGCGCCTACGAGCAGTACTTC
CAISVAGAYEQYF
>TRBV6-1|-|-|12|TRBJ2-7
TGTGCCACCCGACAGGAGACCTACGAGCAGTACTTC
CATRQETYEQYF
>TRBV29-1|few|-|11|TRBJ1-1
TGCAGCGCTAAGACTACACGGCAAGCTTTCTTT
CSAKTTRQAFF
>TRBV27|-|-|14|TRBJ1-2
TGTGCCAGCAGCCCTGGGGGTCGGGGGAATGGCTACACCTTC
CASSPGGRGNGYTF
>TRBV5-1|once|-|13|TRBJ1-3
TGCGCCAGCAGCTTGGGCCCTGGAAACACCATATATTTT
CASSLGPGNTIYF
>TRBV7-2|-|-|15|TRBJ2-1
TGTGCCAGCAGCTTATTTAACCAGGTCCACAATGAGCAGTTCTTC
CASSLFNQVHNEQFF
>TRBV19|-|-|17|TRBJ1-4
TGTGCCAGTAGTATATTCGTACGTTGGAGGGGAGGAGAAAAACTGTTTTTT
CASSIFVRWRGGEKLFF
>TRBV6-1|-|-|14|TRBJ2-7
TGTGCCAGCAGTGGCCCCGGGACAACCTACGAGCAGTACTTC
CASSGPGTTYEQYF
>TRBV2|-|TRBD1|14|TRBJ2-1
TGTGCCAGCAGGAGGGACAGGGATGTAAATGAGCAGTTCTTC
CASRRDRDVNEQFF
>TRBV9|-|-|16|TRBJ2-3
TGTGCCAGCAGCGTAGGGGGGACGACGGGCACAGATACGCAGTATTTT
CASSVGGTTGTDTQYF
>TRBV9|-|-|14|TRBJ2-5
TGTGCCAGCAGCGTATCGGACTTCGACGGGACCCAGTACTTC
CASSVSDFDGTQYF
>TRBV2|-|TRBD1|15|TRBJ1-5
TGTGCCAGCAGGATGGACAGGGCAAGCAATCAGCCCCAGCATTTT
CASRMDRASNQPQHF
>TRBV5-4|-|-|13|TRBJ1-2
TGTGCCAGCAGGTTGGCTGGGAGGCTAGGCTACACCTTC
CASRLAGRLGYTF
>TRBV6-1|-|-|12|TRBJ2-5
TGTGCCAGCAGCGATTTTTGGGAGACCCAGTACTTC
CASSDFWETQYF
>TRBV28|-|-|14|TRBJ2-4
TGTGCCAGCCGCGCCTTTCTAGCCAAAAACATTCAGTACTTC
CASRAFLAKNIQYF
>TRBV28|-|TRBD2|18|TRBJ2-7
TGTGCCAGCAGTCCCAACCTCCGCTTCAGCGGGAGTGACGACGAGCAGTACTTC
CASSPNLRFSGSDDEQYF
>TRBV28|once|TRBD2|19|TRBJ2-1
TGTGCCAGCAGTTCGCCCTCCTGGGCTAGCGGAGCCTCCTACAATGAGCAGTTCTTC
CASSSPSWASGASYNEQFF
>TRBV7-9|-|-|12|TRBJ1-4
TGTGCCAGCAGCTTAGGTAATGAAAAACTGTTTTTT
CASSLGNEKLFF
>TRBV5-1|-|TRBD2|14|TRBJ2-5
TGCGCCAGCAGCTTGGCTAGCGGCCAAGAGACCCAGTACTTC
CASSLASGQETQYF
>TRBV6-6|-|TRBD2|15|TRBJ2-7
TGTGCCACAGCGTCTGCGGGAGGGGAGGTCTACGAGCAGTACTTC
CATASAGGEVYEQYF
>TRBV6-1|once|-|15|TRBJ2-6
TGTGCCAGCAGTGATTTGTGGGTTGGGGCCAACGTCCTGACTTTC
CASSDLWVGANVLTF
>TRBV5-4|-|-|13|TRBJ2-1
TGTGCCAGCAGCTTCTCATTGAACAATGAGCAGTTCTTC
CASSFSLNNEQFF
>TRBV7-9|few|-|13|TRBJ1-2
TGTGCCAGCAGCGTGGGTTCGAGGGGTGGCTACACCTTC
CASSVGSRGGYTF
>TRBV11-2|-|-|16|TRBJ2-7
TGTGCCAGCAGCATAACCTCAAGGGACCCCCTTTACGAGCAGTACTTC
CASSITSRDPLYEQYF